The source of this T cell receptor beta chain is a study of blood T cells in healthy people across ages. Germline V CDR1 and CDR2: DFQATT, SNEGSKA (reference sequence). Losses at the gene ends were 3 bases for V and 1 base for J; bases not matched to a gene: 3. This CDR3 is built from 13 residues. This clonotype was observed once. PCR was performed a second time for about 7 to 11 cycles using a sample-barcoded 5' primer and a J-beta primer mix. TCRdb reprocessed the 5' RACE reads with MiXCR, giving one entry per CDR3 protein. The repertoire includes around 400,000 distinct CDR3 sequences, more than 45% of them detected once, and under 65% sits in the top ten.

This TCR was recovered from a man between 60 and 75 years old in good health. The rearrangement uses TRBV20-1 and TRBJ2-7; 7 nucleotides align to TRBD2. The material sequenced was blood. The CDR3, as DNA: TGCAGTGCTAGGCACGGGGGGTCCTACGAGCAGTACTTC. This sequence encodes CSARHGGSYEQYF.